The source of this TCR beta chain is a study of cytomegalovirus exposure and HLA in healthy donors. Study-wide background: HLA-typed donors contributed 80 million to 85 million unique TCRs, which were held in an early data release.

CDR3 length: 10 residues. Trimming shortened V by 11 bases and J by 7 bases, and 11 bases separated the two germline ends. The germline CDR1 and CDR2 sequences are MNHEY and SMNVEV (reference sequence). 13 Jbeta primers and 60 Vbeta primers were used for the PCR. Repertoires were generated with immunoSEQ multiplex PCR, while TCRdb's copy carries only in-frame clones and drops some. The repertoire has about 150,000 clones, 70% to 80% of them found once; the top ten carry 2%. The chain joins TRBV27 to TRBJ1-2, with D unresolved. Sequencing used PBMCs. This TCR was sampled from a man under 40 in good health and CMV-seronegative. CDR3 DNA: TGTGCCTCCCGGGGAAGTGGCTACACCTTC. It encodes CASRGSGYTF.